This T cell receptor beta chain is from a study of cytomegalovirus exposure and HLA in healthy donors (dated by TCRdb to about 2017). Looking at the study overall: In an earlier analysis of 587 of the donors, 250 to 300 Gb of sequence data and some 120 million unique TCR beta sequences from about 190 million T cells were reported. An early release covering 550 to 650 HLA-typed donors comprised 250 to 350 gigabases of sequencing data and roughly 85 million unique TCR sequences. The genetic ancestry cluster associated with self-reported Caucasian donors included over 65% of the approximately 430 genotyped donors. The aim of the study was to test whether cataloging public T cell receptors could identify signatures of past pathogen exposure. The T cell repertoires of under 700 subjects were profiled by immunosequencing and related to cytomegalovirus serostatus. A separate validation cohort of about 110 different subjects was used in addition to the 666-subject first cohort. To predict cytomegalovirus infection status, the study brought together high-throughput TCR immunosequencing, statistical association of individual TCRs with disease status, and machine learning. A later analysis re-examined previously published TCR beta repertoires from hundreds of donors and added high-resolution HLA genotyping to investigate patterns of TCR occurrence. In the later analysis, no new phenotypic data were used to find candidate immune exposures; instead, reliance was placed on TCR beta sequences and their occurrence across donors. An earlier analysis of 500 to 650 of the donors applied high-throughput TCR beta sequencing to assess whether each TCR beta V gene segment acted as functional or pseudogenic. Donor age, sex, ethnicity and CMV serostatus were compiled alongside the repertoire data. A later genetic analysis took genome-wide SNP genotypes for about 55% of the roughly 700 donors and used that subset as a discovery cohort. All discovery cohort repertoires had been generated using a single sequencing platform. Class I and class II HLA loci were covered by the typing at four-digit resolution. Typing coverage varied by locus: 629-630 donors for A, B, C, DRB1 and DQB1; approximately 520 for DQA1; 600 to 610 for DPA1; 400 to 480 for DPB1. Four or five DR-DQ haplotypes were handled as single units for association and clustering because linkage in the cohort was strong. On average, roughly 200,000 unique TCR beta nucleotide sequences were sequenced per donor among more than 350 genotyped donors of the cohort, with around 19% of those sequences being non-productive.

The cohort comprised hundreds of healthy bone marrow donors. At the time of sampling, all cohort members were nominally healthy, though unrecorded immune exposures were likely present. The donor was CMV seropositive and belonged to the group of about 290 seropositive cohort members. Every donor gave a peripheral blood sample, and the peripheral blood mononuclear cells from that sample were used for TCR beta sequencing. Genomic DNA was extracted from the blood cell samples with the Qiagen DNeasy Blood Extraction Kit. What the authors observed across the whole study: Some IMGT-functional V segments, including TRBV6-2 and TRBV6-3, could not be told apart with the 87-base-pair reads, so those segments were excluded. Because counts were too low, about 18 rarely observed V segments, including chromosome 9 orphons, were excluded from the earlier analysis of under 650 of the donors. Compared with equally common non-associated chains, HLA-associated TCR beta chains in a later analysis were more clonally expanded and had lower generation probabilities. While some public TCRs were present in many individuals, most TCR sequences turned up only very rarely across donors. Compared with the roughly 670-donor mean, donors in an Asian-associated ancestry cluster had fewer N-insertions in productive TCRs, according to a later genetic analysis. The classifier was reported to diagnose cytomegalovirus status with high specificity and sensitivity in both the original cohort and the validation cohort. In a later analysis, around 17,000 TCR beta sequences were associated with specific HLA alleles at a false discovery rate of 0.05. A few of the identified cytomegalovirus-associated TCR beta chains were confirmed in vitro to be specific for cytomegalovirus antigens. In a later analysis, several top co-occurrence clusters were reported to appear linked to parvovirus B19, influenza, CMV and Epstein-Barr virus. A further reported finding was that TCR beta sequences accurately predicted the HLA-A and HLA-B alleles for most subjects in the first cohort. In a later analysis, TCR association rates were found to vary across HLA loci, with the most associated TCRs seen for DRB1 alleles and the fewest for HLA-C alleles. Correlated functional status among segregating V segments might reflect linkage disequilibrium, but an unknown experimental factor could not be ruled out. The cohort was sequenced for TCR beta chains only, and without alpha or paired-chain data the features that could be detected were limited. Assigning TCR associations to individual alleles was difficult when HLA alleles, especially DR and DQ, strongly co-occurred. An earlier analysis of around 500 of the donors showed that most TCR beta V segments appeared in productive rearrangements either about 87% or about 30% of the time, which broadly matched IMGT annotations. HLA typing was unavailable for some donors at each locus, so association tests used only the typed subset. The authors suggested that the approach could potentially be extended to other disease states and immunological phenotypes. A group of highly shared sequence variants was considered likely to be a technical artifact of the sequencing pipeline. Most CMV-associated TCR beta chains appeared to be HLA-restricted in a later analysis, and the HLA associations seemed to be driven largely by CMV exposure. Roughly uniform sequencing depth across donors was assumed in presence/absence analyses, although this assumption may not hold. CMV serostatus was the only immune exposure information available for the cohort. A later genetic analysis associated a missense DCLRE1C variant with V-gene and J-gene trimming of TCR beta chains, and an independent cohort replicated the association. A total of 164 TCR beta chains were listed by the study as associated with cytomegalovirus.

As concerns this clone: The target of this receptor is not known. No qualities accompany the bases; no much larger clone lies one base away.

The CDR3, from cysteine to phenylalanine, totals 13 residues. The entry retains the CDR3 DNA only, 39 bases that are in frame from base 1. In the germline V gene, CDR1 corresponds to SGHRS and CDR2 to YFSETQ. A distance of 11 bases separates the germline ends of V and J, which lose 4 bases and 6 bases respectively. Libraries were prepared through the immunoSEQ multiplex PCR assay. The multiplex PCR relied on a mix of 60 forward primers for TCR Vbeta segments and 13 reverse primers for TCR Jbeta segments. The CDR3 region of rearranged TCR beta genes was amplified from genomic DNA by a multiplex PCR assay. The amplified TCR beta libraries were sequenced on the Illumina HiSeq System as 87-base-pair reads. From the authors' description of their analysis: A later analysis tallied 70 million to 100 million unique TCR beta chains across the 550 to 850 repertoires, and around 9.9 million of those chains were shared by two or more donors. Raw reads were error-corrected and collapsed into unique sequences by a nearest-neighbor algorithm in which closely related sequences were merged to remove PCR and sequencing errors. V, D and J gene segments were assigned by aligning CDR3 sequences to IMGT reference sequences. For a sequence to be retained, a match of at least six nucleotides to both a V gene segment and a J gene segment was required. A rearrangement counted as productive if the CDR3 had no stop codons and remained in frame with V and J, and every other rearrangement counted as non-productive. Following IMGT convention, CDR3 was defined as the stretch from the second conserved V-encoded cysteine to the conserved J-encoded phenylalanine. The earlier analysis of roughly 590 of the donors excluded any sequence lacking an unambiguous match to a single V gene segment. An earlier analysis of fewer than 750 of the donors called V segments functional above 56.7% productive rearrangements and segregating when the between-donor standard deviation exceeded 5%. A statistical classification framework was built for diagnosing cytomegalovirus status from the catalog of TCR beta chain sequences. In a later analysis, TCR nucleotide sequences were compared against IMGT/GENE-DB human TR gene sequences so that V and J genes could be assigned. The TCRdist pipeline was used in a later analysis to assign CDR3 sequences and most-parsimonious VDJ recombination scenarios. A later analysis defined each TCR beta chain by its CDR3 amino acid sequence plus V-gene family, and excluded reads lacking a unique V-gene family. As a way to deal with suspected cross-contamination and a sequencing artifact, a later analysis dropped hundreds of nucleotide sequences that were highly shared and had low generation probability. For each public chain, a later analysis derived a clonal expansion index from normalized ranks of inferred template counts within each repertoire. In a later analysis, generation probabilities were computed with a VDJ recombination model fitted to out-of-frame rearrangements, and the resulting probabilities were checked against IGoR. Hypergeometric tests were used in a later analysis to score TCR-TCR, TCR-HLA and TCR-CMV co-occurrence, with a repertoire-size bias correction applied to the TCR pairs. A later analysis estimated false discovery rates by permuting HLA or CMV assignments 20 times. In a later analysis, co-occurring TCRs were grouped with DBSCAN, and TCRdist sequence similarity was added when clustering was performed within HLA-allele-positive subsets. Repertoires with fewer than 30,000 or more than 120,000 public chains were left out of co-occurrence clustering, as were five repertoires with anomalous nucleotide sharing. What TCRdb holds here is the immuneACCESS table cut down to in-frame rearrangements. Part of the clones is not present; checked against another copy, under half of the missing clones reflect an unresolved V gene, and the others are unexplained. D and trimming were read from the DNA, whereas the V and J calls and clone size are those reported in that table. The sample table lists fewer than 130,000 clones, 70% of them with a count of one. Approximately 11% of the sample is held by the ten biggest clonotypes.

The origin of this receptor is a man aged 35-49 years in good health and CMV-seropositive. The sequence joins TRBV5-1 to TRBJ2-1; the D gene is unclear. The sequencing sample was made of PBMCs. In nucleotide form, the sequence is TGCGCCAGCAGCCTTGTTCCGGGCAATGAGCAGTTCTTC. Translation gives CASSLVPGNEQFF.